The 18 T cell receptor beta chains below come from one sample, sequenced in a study of cytomegalovirus exposure and HLA in healthy donors. TCRdb's copy holds only in-frame clones and misses some; the assay was immunoSEQ multiplex PCR. The sample has approximately 300,000 clones, 86% seen once. The sequencing sample was made of PBMCs. The receptors were sampled from a woman in her late teens or twenties in good health and CMV-seronegative.

V is TRBV9 and J is TRBJ1-1; possibly TRBD1 for D (5 bases). This CDR3 region has 14 residues. Deletions cut 0 bases from V and 4 bases from J, with 10 bases between. In germline, CDR1 is SGDLS, CDR2 YYNGEE. CDR3 residues: CASSVVGGSTEAFF. CDR3 in DNA: TGTGCCAGCAGCGTAGTCGGGGGGTCCACTGAAGCTTTCTTT.

Comment on this clone: Other DNA sequences in this sample translate to the same CDR3. The CDR3 sequence: CASSSSTDTQYF. Written as DNA, the CDR3 is TGTGCCAGCTCATCGAGCACAGATACGCAGTATTTT. The rearrangement links TRBV18 to TRBJ2-3; D is unresolved. The CDR3 runs to 12 residues. The ends were cut back, 5 bases at V and 0 bases at J, with 3 bases in the middle. The germline gives CDR1 KGHSH, CDR2 LQKENI.

This chain connects TRBV6-1 to TRBJ1-1; D may be TRBD1 (5 bases). The CDR3 length is 12 residues. Trimming took off 7 bases at V and 0 bases at J, with 6 bases between the two ends. Looked up from germline, CDR1 is MNHNS and CDR2 is SASEGT. The CDR3 is CASKGMNTEAFF. The CDR3 DNA follows: TGTGCCAGCAAGGGGATGAACACTGAAGCTTTCTTT.

The V and J genes are TRBV5-4 and TRBJ2-5; tentative D call: TRBD2 (7 bases). Trimming removed 3 bases from V and 5 bases from J, with 20 bases in between. Germline values: CDR1 SGHNT, CDR2 YYREEE (reference sequence). The CDR3 has 16 amino acids. CDR3 nucleotide sequence: TGTGCCAGCAGCTCCCCCTTGGGGGGCGGGAGTGAGACCCAGTACTTC. Translated: CASSSPLGGGSETQYF.

This clone was seen only once. The CDR3 nucleotides are TGCGCCAGCAGCACCACTAGCGGCTCCTACAATGAGCAGTTCTTC. This codes for CASSTTSGSYNEQFF. The chain links TRBV5-1 to TRBJ2-1; 8 nucleotides agree with TRBD2. From germline, CDR1 is SGHRS and CDR2 YFSETQ. Trimming cost V 4 bases and J 0 bases; bases outside gene matches: 3. CDR3 length equals 15 residues.

This chain uses TRBV28 with TRBJ2-7, with D uncertain. CDR1 is MDHEN and CDR2 is SYDVKM in the germline V gene. The V and J ends lost 6 bases and 1 base respectively, with 7 bases between them. The CDR3 loop spans 12 amino acids. CDR3 sequence (DNA): TGTGCCAGCAGGCCTCAGTCCTACGAGCAGTACTTC. Protein sequence: CASRPQSYEQYF.

The genes are TRBV6-5 and TRBJ2-7, with D possibly TRBD1 on 5 matching bases. Trimming took 7 bases from V and 4 from J, leaving 14 bases between them. Germline assignment: CDR1 MNHEY and CDR2 SVGAGI. This CDR3 region has 13 residues. CDR3: CASIPGAGYEQYF. The CDR3 DNA is TGTGCCAGCATCCCTGGGGCTGGGTACGAGCAGTACTTC.

V usage is TRBV5-1 and J usage is TRBJ1-1, with D possibly being TRBD1 (5 bases). V was cut by 1 base and J by 5 bases, with 15 bases left in between. Per germline, CDR1 SGHRS and CDR2 YFSETQ. The CDR3 spans 15 residues. The CDR3 protein is CASSLIDRSVTEAFF. DNA of the CDR3: TGCGCCAGCAGCTTGATCGACAGATCTGTGACTGAAGCTTTCTTT.

The gene calls are TRBV4-2 and TRBJ2-1, with D possibly TRBD1 on 6 matching bases. Germline V gene sequence: CDR1 LGHNA, CDR2 YNFKEQ. This CDR3 spans 13 amino acids. With 5 bases removed from V and 6 bases from J, the gap between germline ends came to 11 bases. This chain's CDR3 is CASSATGSNEQFF. The CDR3 DNA is TGTGCCAGCAGCGCTACAGGGAGCAATGAGCAGTTCTTC.

This CDR3 reads CASSYSPTGEQYF. CDR3 coding DNA: TGTGCCAGCAGTTACAGCCCTACGGGGGAGCAGTACTTC. The rearrangement joins TRBV28 to TRBJ2-7; D possibly corresponds to TRBD2 (5 bases). Germline CDR1 and CDR2: MDHEN and SYDVKM. This CDR3 region has 13 residues. Trimming pared 4 bases from V and 7 bases from J, leaving 14 bases between.

V usage is TRBV20-1 and J usage is TRBJ2-7, with D perhaps matching TRBD1 (6 bases). V lost 5 bases and J 4 bases, leaving 9 bases between the germline ends. Germline assignment: CDR1 DFQATT and CDR2 SNEGSKA (reference sequence). The CDR3 is made up of 11 amino acids. The CDR3, as DNA: TGCAGTGCTGGGACAACATACGAGCAGTACTTC. It yields the protein CSAGTTYEQYF.

The chain has TRBV6-1 and TRBJ1-1; no clear D. Germline CDR1 reads MNHNS; CDR2 reads SASEGT. V was shortened by 7 bases and J by 2 bases, with 11 bases between the two germline ends. The CDR3 runs to 13 residues. The chain's CDR3 is CASTRRRNTEAFF. The CDR3 DNA sequence: TGTGCCAGCACGCGGAGACGAAACACTGAAGCTTTCTTT.

V usage is TRBV18 and J usage is TRBJ2-1, with a tentative D call TRBD2 (6 bases). Per germline, CDR1 KGHSH and CDR2 LQKENI. CDR3 length: 14 amino acids. Trimming removed 8 bases at V and 4 bases at J, with 15 bases between. For the CDR3, the DNA is TGTGCCAGCGTACCGGGACTCCCGTACAATGAGCAGTTCTTC. This encodes CASVPGLPYNEQFF.

V usage is TRBV6-5 and J usage is TRBJ1-2; unclear D gene. This CDR3 has 14 residues. Trimming stripped 0 bases from V and 5 bases from J, with 10 bases between. CDR1 MNHEY and CDR2 SVGAGI come from the germline V gene. This CDR3 reads CASSYSTSGYGYTF. CDR3 sequence (DNA): TGTGCCAGCAGTTACTCGACTTCGGGATATGGCTACACCTTC.

This chain joins TRBV9 and TRBJ2-7; 13 bases map to TRBD2. Looked up from germline, CDR1 is SGDLS and CDR2 is YYNGEE. CDR3 length: 16 amino acids. V shed 4 bases, J shed 5 bases, and the junction held 9 bases outside the gene matches. This CDR3 reads CASSTRWTSGGDEQYF. The CDR3 coding sequence is TGTGCCAGCAGCACCCGTTGGACTAGCGGGGGCGACGAGCAGTACTTC.

Here the CDR3 reads CASSQDGTSGTLEQYF. In DNA, the CDR3 is TGCGCCAGCAGCCAAGATGGGACTAGCGGGACCCTGGAGCAGTACTTC. This sequence joins TRBV4-1 and TRBJ2-7; 13 positions match TRBD2. V lost 0 bases to trimming and J lost 7 bases; unmatched junction nucleotides: 6. Germline V gives CDR1 MGHRA, CDR2 YSYEKL. The CDR3 contains 16 residues.

This chain joins TRBV5-6 and TRBJ2-7; D possibly corresponds to TRBD2 (6 bases). CDR3 length: 14 residues. The V end lost 0 bases, the J end lost 4 bases, and 11 bases lay between the germline ends. Looked up from germline, CDR1 is SGHDT and CDR2 is YYEEEE. The CDR3 DNA reads TGTGCCAGCAGCTTGGCGGGAGTGGATTACGAGCAGTACTTC. Its protein is CASSLAGVDYEQYF. Drawing the rest from reference TRBV5-6 and TRBJ2-7, the complete variable domain is DAGVTQSPTHLIKTRGQQVTLRCSPKSGHDTVSWYQQALGQGPQFIFQYYEEEERQRGNFPDRFSGHQFPNYSSELNVNALLLGDSALYLCASSLAGVDYEQYFGPGTRLTVT.

V is TRBV10-3 and J is TRBJ2-3; D might be TRBD2 (6 bases). Germline V gene sequence: CDR1 ENHRY, CDR2 SYGVKD. Deletions cut 6 bases from V and 6 bases from J, with 22 bases between. This CDR3 spans 16 amino acids. CDR3 in amino acids: CAISPGTGRSEDTQYF. The CDR3 nucleotides read TGTGCCATCAGCCCCGGGACTGGTAGGAGCGAGGATACGCAGTATTTT.